This TCR beta chain was sequenced during a study of shared clonotypes between healthy human individuals. Findings of the study overall: Non-shared clonotypes had lower generation probabilities than clonotypes shared by all four sorted-subset donors. Apart from blood, nothing was sampled; tissue repertoires likely differ.

V shed 2 bases and J shed 3 bases, with 22 bases lying between them. This CDR3 is 18 amino acids long. The germline V gene encodes CDR1 KGHSH and CDR2 LQKENI. This clone was recorded once. Antigen unknown. Genomic DNA belonging to each subset was distributed in equal measure over several immunoSEQ plates. Measured with immunoSEQ multiplex PCR; TCRdb has only the in-frame clones, and not every one. Of about 2.3 million clones listed, 80% to 95% are singletons. The clonotype comes from a man younger than 30 in good health. Some clones in this sample may be carry-over from other donors' samples. This chain uses TRBV18 with TRBJ1-1; a possible D gene is TRBD1 (5 bases). Sequenced: naive CD4+ T cells from PBMCs. Subset of the sample: CD45RA+ positively selected. CDR3 DNA: TGTGCCAGCTCACCAATCCAGATCAAAACAGGCGACTACACTGAAGCTTTCTTT. It codes for CASSPIQIKTGDYTEAFF. Full variable domain (outside the CDR3, taken from reference TRBV18 and TRBJ1-1): NAGVMQNPRHLVRRRGQEARLRCSPMKGHSHVYWYRQLPEEGLKFMVYLQKENIIDESGMPKERFSAEFPKEGPSILRIQQVVRGDSAAYFCASSPIQIKTGDYTEAFFGQGTRLTVV.